This T cell receptor (beta chain) was identified in a study of cytomegalovirus exposure and HLA in healthy donors. The CDR3 is 14 residues long. Germline V gene sequence: CDR1 SGHTA, CDR2 FQGNSA. V lost 5 bases to trimming and J lost 8 bases; unmatched junction nucleotides: 10. Data came from immunoSEQ multiplex PCR; TCRdb stores just in-frame clones and leaves some out. The data show 120,000 or so clones, 88% seen once. On this clone: The antigen remains unidentified.

Study observations and caveats: Rare TCR sequences predominated, though certain public TCRs were found in many donors.

The specimen was PBMCs. This TCR derives from a young man in good health and CMV-seronegative. J is TRBJ2-7 and V is TRBV7-2, with 9 bases fitting TRBD1. The chain's CDR3 is CASSPGTGWNKQYF. The CDR3 nucleotides are TGTGCCAGCAGCCCAGGGACAGGGTGGAATAAGCAGTACTTC.